These T cell receptor beta chains were read from a single sample in a study of T cell responses to AZD1222 COVID-19 vaccine. The assay was immunoSEQ multiplex PCR, and TCRdb's table has in-frame clones only and misses some. The sample yields about 130,000 clones, about 82% seen once. The starting material was peripheral blood, obtained on day 0 of AZD1222 vaccination. The receptors were sampled from an adult in good health. Both conserved end residues are part of each CDR3. Fields, in order: CDR3 DNA, CDR3 protein, clone size, V gene, J gene, D gene. A D gene is named only where the DNA matches it firmly. A row's size may be missing; if present it is once, few, many or a size class.

TGTGCCAGCAGTCGGGGGGGTACAGGTTATGGCTACACCTTC	CASSRGGTGYGYTF	-	TRBV6-5	TRBJ1-2	-
TGTGCCAGCAGCTCCTTAAGGCGGTCTCCTGGCTACACCTTC	CASSSLRRSPGYTF	-	TRBV28	TRBJ1-2	-
TGCGCCAGCAGCCAAGATGTCTCTGGGGCCAACGTCCTGACTTTC	CASSQDVSGANVLTF	-	TRBV4-1	TRBJ2-6	-
TGTGCCAGCAGTTTAATCGGGGCCTACAATGAGCAGTTCTTC	CASSLIGAYNEQFF	-	TRBV27	TRBJ2-1	-
TGTGCCAGCAGTCACCCGACAGGGGATTTTACTGAAGCTTTCTTT	CASSHPTGDFTEAFF	-	TRBV6-5	TRBJ1-1	TRBD1
TGTGCCAGCAGCTGGGCGGTGAACACTGAAGCTTTCTTT	CASSWAVNTEAFF	-	TRBV12-3/TRBV12-4	TRBJ1-1	-
TGTGCCAGTAGAAAAAACCAGGGGAGCGATGGCTACACCTTC	CASRKNQGSDGYTF	-	TRBV19	TRBJ1-2	-
TGTGCCAGCAGCCCTTCGGGAATCACGGGTGAAAAACTGTTTTTT	CASSPSGITGEKLFF	-	TRBV3-1/TRBV3-2	TRBJ1-4	-
TGTGCCAGCAGTTCACGACTAGCCGGTGAGCAGTTCTTC	CASSSRLAGEQFF	few	TRBV28	TRBJ2-1	TRBD2
TGTGCCAGCAGTTCTCCGACAGGGAGTTATTATAGCAATCAGCCCCAGCATTTT	CASSSPTGSYYSNQPQHF	-	TRBV28	TRBJ1-5	TRBD1
TGTGCCAGCAGTTTGGCCAGGAACACTGAAGCTTTCTTT	CASSLARNTEAFF	-	TRBV12-3/TRBV12-4	TRBJ1-1	-
TGCGCCAGCAGCCTTTCCGGGACAGGGGGGGGCACTGAAGCTTTCTTT	CASSLSGTGGGTEAFF	-	TRBV4-1	TRBJ1-1	TRBD1
TGTGCCAGCAGCTTAACGGGGGGCGACACCGGGGAGCTGTTTTTT	CASSLTGGDTGELFF	-	TRBV7-7	TRBJ2-2	-
TGCGCCAGCAGCTATAGCGGGGGGAACACCGGGGAGCTGTTTTTT	CASSYSGGNTGELFF	once	TRBV5-1	TRBJ2-2	TRBD2
TGTGCCAGCAGAGATACTAACTATGGCTACACCTTC	CASRDTNYGYTF	-	TRBV6-5	TRBJ1-2	-
TGTGCCAGCAGCTTAGCTCCAGCGGGAGGACCCGACAATGAGCAGTTCTTC	CASSLAPAGGPDNEQFF	-	TRBV11-2	TRBJ2-1	TRBD2
TGCAGCGTTTCTAGCGGACCAGAGCAGTTCTTC	CSVSSGPEQFF	-	TRBV20-1	TRBJ2-1	TRBD2
TGTGCCACCAGTGACTCCGACAGGGCTAAAGGAAACACCATATATTTT	CATSDSDRAKGNTIYF	-	TRBV24-1	TRBJ1-3	TRBD1